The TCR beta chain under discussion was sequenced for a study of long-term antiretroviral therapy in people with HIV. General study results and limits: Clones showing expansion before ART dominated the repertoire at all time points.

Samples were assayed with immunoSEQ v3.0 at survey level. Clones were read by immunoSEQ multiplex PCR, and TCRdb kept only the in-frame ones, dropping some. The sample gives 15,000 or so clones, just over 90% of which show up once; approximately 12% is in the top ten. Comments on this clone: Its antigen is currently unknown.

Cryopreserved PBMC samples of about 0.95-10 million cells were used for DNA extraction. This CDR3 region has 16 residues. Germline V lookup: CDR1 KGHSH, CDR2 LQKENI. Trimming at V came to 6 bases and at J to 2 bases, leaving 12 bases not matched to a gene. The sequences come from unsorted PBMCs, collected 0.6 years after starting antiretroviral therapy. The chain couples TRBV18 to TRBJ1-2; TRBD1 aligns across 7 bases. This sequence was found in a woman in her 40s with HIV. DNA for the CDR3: TGTGCCAGCTCCCTTAACCGGGACAGTATGAACTATGGCTACACCTTC. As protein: CASSLNRDSMNYGYTF. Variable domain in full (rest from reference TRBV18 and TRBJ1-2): NAGVMQNPRHLVRRRGQEARLRCSPMKGHSHVYWYRQLPEEGLKFMVYLQKENIIDESGMPKERFSAEFPKEGPSILRIQQVVRGDSAAYFCASSLNRDSMNYGYTFGSGTRLTVV.